This T cell receptor (beta chain) is drawn from a study of T cells in localized non-small cell lung cancer (dated by TCRdb to 2018 to 2021). Context from the whole study: The study analyzed T cell repertoires of 236 early-stage NSCLC patients, comparing tumors and uninvolved tumor-adjacent lungs. Of the NSCLC patients, 129 were male and some 97 were female, and the mean age was about 69 years. The cohort consisted of around 250 treatment-naive NSCLC patients whose localized lung tumors had been resected.

The immunoSEQ Assay was used to sequence TCR beta CDR3 regions from DNA. Regarding the original processing steps: T cell density was computed as TCR beta template counts normalized to usable DNA estimated by amplifying housekeeping genes. Richness was estimated using the preseqR package, with extrapolation to 400,000 templates for PBMC samples and to 120,000 templates for tissue samples. Clonality was taken to be one minus Pielou's evenness. Tissue-enriched TCRs were identified through differential abundance testing performed on productive amino-acid clonotypes, with a minimum total count of 5 and an alpha of 0.1. The Jaccard Index and the Morisita Overlap Index were used to quantify repertoire overlap between compartments. GLIPH grouped TCR beta CDR3s together with public tetramer-defined viral CDR3s, and a viral motif had to include at least three viral sequences and also show V-gene enrichment. As stored in TCRdb, this immuneACCESS dataset retains in-frame rearrangements with V and J assigned. A fraction of the clones does not appear; measured against another copy, unresolved V genes explain less than half of the discrepancy, and the remainder lacks a known reason. That table is the source of V, J and clone size, and D and trimming were worked out from the DNA. This sample is represented by 39,000 or so clones; 65% to 90% of them were singletons. 7.5% to 8% of the sample is held by the ten biggest clonotypes.

Overall study results and their limits: A median of around 62 of the top 100 tumor clones turned up in the paired uninvolved adjacent lung, and roughly 28 of those clones also ranked among the top 100 of that same adjacent lung. Uninvolved tumor-adjacent lung showed the highest T cell clonality, higher than tumor, which suggests more focused antigenic responses in the uninvolved tumor-adjacent lung. Longer overall survival was associated with higher T cell density in blood, whereas shorter survival was associated with higher clonality in adjacent lung. Because the study design was exploratory, TCR variables were selected using unadjusted p-values without false-discovery rate correction. Because multi-region tumor sequencing was not performed, intratumor heterogeneity could not be ruled out.

Concerning this clone: Its specific antigen is unknown. No much larger clone is present one base from it, and per-base qualities are unavailable.

Its CDR3 holds 13 amino acids, cysteine through phenylalanine. Kept here is only the CDR3 DNA, which spans 39 bases and is read in frame from base 1. The germline V gene specifies MNHEY as CDR1 and SVGAGI as CDR2. V loses 5 bases of germline sequence and J loses 1 base, and the interval between the two ends is 8 bases. At diagnosis, peripheral blood, uninvolved tumor-adjacent lung and tumor were collected and stored as a combination of fresh-frozen and FFPE material. For TCR repertoire profiling, blood samples were analyzed as peripheral blood mononuclear cells. This receptor chain uses TRBV6-5 and TRBJ1-2, with the identity of the D gene unclear. This sample comprised PBMCs, obtained before any cancer treatment. This TCR was recovered from a man between 35 and 75 years old with stage II lung adenocarcinoma. The DNA sequence is as follows: TGTGCCAGCAGTCCTCAGGATAACTATGGCTACACCTTC. This translates into CASSPQDNYGYTF.